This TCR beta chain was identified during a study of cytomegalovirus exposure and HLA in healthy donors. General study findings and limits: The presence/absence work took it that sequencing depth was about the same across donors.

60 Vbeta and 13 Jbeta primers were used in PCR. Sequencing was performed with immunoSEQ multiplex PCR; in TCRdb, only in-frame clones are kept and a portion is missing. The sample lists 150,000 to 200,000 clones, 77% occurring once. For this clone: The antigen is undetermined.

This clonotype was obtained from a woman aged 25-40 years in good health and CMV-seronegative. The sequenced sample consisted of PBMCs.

DNA for the CDR3: TGTGCCAGCAGCGAATACCGGGACAGGGGATTTGGGGACTCCTACGAGCAGTACTTC. The encoded protein is CASSEYRDRGFGDSYEQYF. The chain joins TRBV13 to TRBJ2-7; TRBD1 agrees at 10 bases. Germline assignment: CDR1 PRHDT and CDR2 FYEKMQ (reference sequence). V shed 5 bases and J 0 bases; nucleotides not matched to a gene: 16. The CDR3 runs 19 residues. Supplemented by reference TRBV13 and TRBJ2-7, the full variable domain reads AAGVIQSPRHLIKEKRETATLKCYPIPRHDTVYWYQQGPGQDPQFLISFYEKMQSDKGSIPDRFSAQQFSDYHSELNMSSLELGDSALYFCASSEYRDRGFGDSYEQYFGPGTRLTVT.